Sequencing of this TCR beta chain was carried out in a study of PD-L1 blockade in urothelial cancer. The time point denotes: pretreatment peripheral blood. The CDR3 is made up of 16 amino acids. The germline V gene has CDR1 SEHNR and CDR2 FQNEAQ (reference sequence). The V segment lost 2 bases and the J segment 4 bases; nucleotides outside the gene matches: 7. The table came from immunoSEQ multiplex PCR; TCRdb's copy has only in-frame clones and leaves some out. The sample lists about 87,000 clones, roughly 84% occurring once. Sequencing was performed on PBMCs, taken around atezolizumab (anti-PD-L1) treatment. The chain uses TRBV7-9 and TRBJ2-3; 9 bases align to TRBD1. The clonotype was recovered from a man aged 60-69 years with urothelial cancer. The CDR3 nucleotides are TGTGCCAGCAGCTTACCCAGACAGGGGGTGTCAGATACGCAGTATTTT. Residues: CASSLPRQGVSDTQYF.